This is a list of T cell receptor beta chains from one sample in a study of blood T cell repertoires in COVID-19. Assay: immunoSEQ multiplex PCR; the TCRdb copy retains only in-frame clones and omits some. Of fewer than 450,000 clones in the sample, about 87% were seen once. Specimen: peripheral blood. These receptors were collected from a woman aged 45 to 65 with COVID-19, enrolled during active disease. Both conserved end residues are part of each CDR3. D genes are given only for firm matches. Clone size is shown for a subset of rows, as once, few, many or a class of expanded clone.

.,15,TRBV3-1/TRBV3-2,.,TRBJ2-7,TGTGCCAGCAGCCAAGACGAGCGCCCCCCCTACGAGCAGTACTTC,CASSQDERPPYEQYF
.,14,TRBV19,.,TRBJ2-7,TGTGCCAGTAGTATAGATCCGACATCCTACGAGCAGTACTTC,CASSIDPTSYEQYF
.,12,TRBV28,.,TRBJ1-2,TGTGCCAGCTCGGTGGGCTACTATGGCTACACCTTC,CASSVGYYGYTF
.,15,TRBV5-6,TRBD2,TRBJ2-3,TGTGCCAGCAGCTTTTATGGGGGGGACACAGATACGCAGTATTTT,CASSFYGGDTDTQYF
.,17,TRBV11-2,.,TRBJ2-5,TGTGCCAGCAGCTTAGCCCCCAGGGGCGTCCCCCAAGAGACCCAGTACTTC,CASSLAPRGVPQETQYF
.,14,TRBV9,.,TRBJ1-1,TGTGCCAGCTCAGTAGAGGACTCGAACACTGAAGCTTTCTTT,CASSVEDSNTEAFF
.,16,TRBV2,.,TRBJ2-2,TGTGCCAGCAGTGAGGTCGGCAGGGTGGACACCGGGGAGCTGTTTTTT,CASSEVGRVDTGELFF
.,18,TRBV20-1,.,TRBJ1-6,TGCAGTGCTAGTCCCAGGGCTGTGCTAAGCTCCTATAATTCACCCCTCCACTTT,CSASPRAVLSSYNSPLHF
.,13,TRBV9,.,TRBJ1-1,TGTGCCAGCAGCTTACAGGTTAACACTGAAGCTTTCTTT,CASSLQVNTEAFF
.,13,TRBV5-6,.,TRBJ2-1,TGTGCCAGCAGCTCAGGGTCCCCCAATGAGCAGTTCTTC,CASSSGSPNEQFF
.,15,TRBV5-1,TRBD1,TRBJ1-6,TGCGCCAGCAGCTCGACCGGGACAGGGGCTTCCACCCTCCACTTT,CASSSTGTGASTLHF
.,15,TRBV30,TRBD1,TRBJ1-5,TGTGCCTGGAGTGTACCGACAGGGGGCGGCCAGCCCCAGCATTTT,CAWSVPTGGGQPQHF
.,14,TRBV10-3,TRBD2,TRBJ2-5,TGTGCCATCAGCGGGACTAGCGGGGGTAATACCCAGTACTTC,CAISGTSGGNTQYF
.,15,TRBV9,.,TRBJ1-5,TGTGCCAGCAGCAAGGGCGGAGGCTTAGATCAGCCCCAGCATTTT,CASSKGGGLDQPQHF
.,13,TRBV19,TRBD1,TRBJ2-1,TGTGCCAGTAGTCCCGGGACAGCCCTTGCGCAGTTCTTC,CASSPGTALAQFF
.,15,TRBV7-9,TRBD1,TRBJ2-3,TGTGCCAGCAGCAAAACAGGGGTAGGAACAGATACGCAGTATTTT,CASSKTGVGTDTQYF
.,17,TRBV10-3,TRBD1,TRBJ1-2,TGTGCCATCAACCAAAGGGAAGGGGGCGCATCTAACTATGGCTACACCTTC,CAINQREGGASNYGYTF
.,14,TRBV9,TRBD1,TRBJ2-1,TGTGCCAGCAGCCTCTTAGGGGGCCGGAATGAGCAGTTCTTC,CASSLLGGRNEQFF
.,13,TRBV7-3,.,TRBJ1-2,TGTGCCAGCACCCACAGGTCGGACTATGGCTACACCTTC,CASTHRSDYGYTF
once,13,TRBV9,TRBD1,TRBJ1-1,TGTGCCAGCAGCGTACAGGGGGCAACTGAAGCTTTCTTT,CASSVQGATEAFF
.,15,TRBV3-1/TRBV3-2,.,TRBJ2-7,TGTGCCAGCAGCCAAGATTTCTCCGGGGCCTACGAGCAGTACTTC,CASSQDFSGAYEQYF
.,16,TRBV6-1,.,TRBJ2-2,TGTGCCAGCAGTGAAGCGAGACGGGAAAACACCGGGGAGCTGTTTTTT,CASSEARRENTGELFF
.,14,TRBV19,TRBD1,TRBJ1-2,TGTGCCAGTAGTAAGGACAGGACTTTCTATGGCTACACCTTC,CASSKDRTFYGYTF
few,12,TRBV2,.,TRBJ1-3,TGTGCCAGCAAGACAGACGGAAACACCATATATTTT,CASKTDGNTIYF
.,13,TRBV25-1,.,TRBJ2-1,TGTGCCAGCAGGGCAAGCTCCTACAATGAGCAGTTCTTC,CASRASSYNEQFF
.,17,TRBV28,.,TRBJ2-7,TGTGCCAGCAGTTCAAATAGCGAGGACCCTCTAGGAGGAGAGCAGTACTTC,CASSSNSEDPLGGEQYF
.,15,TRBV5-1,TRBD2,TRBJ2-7,TGCGCCAGCACCTCTGTGGCTAGCGGGGGGTACGAGCAGTACTTC,CASTSVASGGYEQYF
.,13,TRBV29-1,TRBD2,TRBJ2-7,TGCAGCGCCGGGCGGGGGGGCCCCTACGAGCAGTACTTC,CSAGRGGPYEQYF
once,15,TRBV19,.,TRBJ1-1,TGTGCCAGTAGTGCACAGGGAGCGGTGAACACTGAAGCTTTCTTT,CASSAQGAVNTEAFF
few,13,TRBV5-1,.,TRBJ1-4,TGCGCCAGCAGCTTAAGGGGTGATGAAAAACTGTTTTTT,CASSLRGDEKLFF
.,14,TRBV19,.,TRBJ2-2,TGTGCCAGTAGTATAGCGGGGGTCGGCGGGGAGCTGTTTTTT,CASSIAGVGGELFF
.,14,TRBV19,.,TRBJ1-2,TGTGCCAGTAGTATAGGCGGGACGGACTATGGCTACACCTTC,CASSIGGTDYGYTF
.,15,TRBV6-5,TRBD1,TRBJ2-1,TGTGCCAGCAGTTACACCGGGACAGCTTACAATGAGCAGTTCTTC,CASSYTGTAYNEQFF
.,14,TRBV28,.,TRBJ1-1,TGTGCCAGCAGTTTTGGACAGATGAACACTGAAGCTTTCTTT,CASSFGQMNTEAFF
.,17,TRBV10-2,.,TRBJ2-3,TGCGCCAGCAGTGAGTCGTACGACTACCCTGGGGCAGATACGCAGTATTTT,CASSESYDYPGADTQYF
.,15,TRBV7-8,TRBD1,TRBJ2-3,TGTGCCAGCAGCTACGGGACAGTTAGCACAGATACGCAGTATTTT,CASSYGTVSTDTQYF
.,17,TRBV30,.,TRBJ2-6,TGTGCCTGGAGTGTAGTTATAATAGGGGCTGGGGCCAACGTCCTGACTTTC,CAWSVVIIGAGANVLTF
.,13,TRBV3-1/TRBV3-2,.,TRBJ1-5,TGTGCCAGCAGCCTCAGGGGTCATCAGCCCCAGCATTTT,CASSLRGHQPQHF
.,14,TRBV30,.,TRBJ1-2,TGTGCCTGGTACTATTCAGGGTTTAACTATGGCTACACCTTC,CAWYYSGFNYGYTF
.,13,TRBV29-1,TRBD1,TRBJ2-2,TGCAGCGTGCCGGGACAGGGGACCGGGGAGCTGTTTTTT,CSVPGQGTGELFF
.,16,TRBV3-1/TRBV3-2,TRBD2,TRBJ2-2,TGTGCCAGCAGCATAGCGGGGGGCTTGAACACCGGGGAGCTGTTTTTT,CASSIAGGLNTGELFF
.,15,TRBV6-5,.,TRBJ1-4,TGTGCCAGCAGTTCCGACGGACTCGCTAATGAAAAACTGTTTTTT,CASSSDGLANEKLFF
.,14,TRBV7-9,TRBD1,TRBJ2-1,TGTGCCAGCAGCTTGGCAGGGGGCCTCAATGAGCAGTTCTTC,CASSLAGGLNEQFF
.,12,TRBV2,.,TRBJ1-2,TGTGCCAGCGAACAGGCGAACTATGGCTACACCTTC,CASEQANYGYTF
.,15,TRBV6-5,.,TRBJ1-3,TGTGCCAGCATGTGGGCCGATTTCTCTGGAAACACCATATATTTT,CASMWADFSGNTIYF
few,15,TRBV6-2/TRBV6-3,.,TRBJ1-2,TGTGCCAGCAGCCATCCCATAGGGGGATCCTATGGCTACACCTTC,CASSHPIGGSYGYTF
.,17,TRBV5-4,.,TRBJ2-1,TGTGCCAGCAGCTTGGAAGCAGGGACTTACTCCTACAATGAGCAGTTCTTC,CASSLEAGTYSYNEQFF
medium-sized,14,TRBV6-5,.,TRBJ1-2,TGTGCCAGCAGATTGGACACTCAAAGGAGTGGCTACACCTTC,CASRLDTQRSGYTF
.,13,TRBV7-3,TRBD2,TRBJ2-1,TGTGCCAGCAGCTTAGGACTAGCGAATGAGCAGTTCTTC,CASSLGLANEQFF
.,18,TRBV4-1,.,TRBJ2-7,TGCGCCAGCAGCCAACTGATTAGCGGCGGACTCGGACCCTACGAGCAGTACTTC,CASSQLISGGLGPYEQYF
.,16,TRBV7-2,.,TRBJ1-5,TGTGCCAGCAGCCCCACCGGGAGACCCTCTGACCAGCCCCAGCATTTT,CASSPTGRPSDQPQHF
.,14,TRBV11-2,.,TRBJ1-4,TGTGCCAGCAGCCCCCGAGGGAATAATGAAAAACTGTTTTTT,CASSPRGNNEKLFF
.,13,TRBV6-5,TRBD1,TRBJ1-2,TGTGCCAGCAGTACGGACAGGGGCTACGGCTACACCTTC,CASSTDRGYGYTF
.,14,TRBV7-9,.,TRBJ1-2,TGTGCCAGCATACCGGGAGGGGATAACTATGGCTACACCTTC,CASIPGGDNYGYTF
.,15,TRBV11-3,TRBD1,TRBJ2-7,TGTGCCAGCAGCTTAGGGGGACAGGGATTCTACGAGCAGTACTTC,CASSLGGQGFYEQYF
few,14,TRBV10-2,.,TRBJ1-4,TGCGCCAGCAGTGAGGGGCAGGGTGATGAAAAACTGTTTTTT,CASSEGQGDEKLFF
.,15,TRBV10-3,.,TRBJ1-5,TGTGCCATCAGTGAGTGGCAGTCTAGCAATCAGCCCCAGCATTTT,CAISEWQSSNQPQHF